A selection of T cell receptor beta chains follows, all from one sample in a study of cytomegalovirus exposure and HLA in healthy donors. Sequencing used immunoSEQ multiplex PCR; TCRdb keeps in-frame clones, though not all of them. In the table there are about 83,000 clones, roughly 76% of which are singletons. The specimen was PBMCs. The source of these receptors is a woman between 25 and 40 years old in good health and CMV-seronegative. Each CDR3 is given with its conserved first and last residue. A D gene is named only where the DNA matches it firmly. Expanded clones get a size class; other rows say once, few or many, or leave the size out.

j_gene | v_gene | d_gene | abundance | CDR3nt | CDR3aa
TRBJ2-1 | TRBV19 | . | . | TGTGCCAGTAGTATAGGAGAGTGGTCCTACAATGAGCAGTTCTTC | CASSIGEWSYNEQFF
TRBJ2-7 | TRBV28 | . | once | TGTGCCAGCAGACTACAGGGAGACTACGAGCAGTACTTC | CASRLQGDYEQYF
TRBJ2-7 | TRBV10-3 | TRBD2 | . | TGTGCCATCTCTTTAGCGGGGGCCTCCTACGAGCAGTACTTC | CAISLAGASYEQYF
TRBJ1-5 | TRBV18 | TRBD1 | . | TGTGCCAGCTCAGAACAGGGGCTTAGCAATCAGCCCCAGCATTTT | CASSEQGLSNQPQHF
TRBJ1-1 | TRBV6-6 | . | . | TGTGCCAGCAGTCGGGGAGAAGCTTTCTTT | CASSRGEAFF
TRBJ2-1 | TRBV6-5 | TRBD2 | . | TGTGCCAGCAGTTATGGACTAGCGGGAGTAAATGAGCAGTTCTTC | CASSYGLAGVNEQFF
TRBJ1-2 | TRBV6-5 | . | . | TGTGCCAGCAGTTACGCCATTAGTGGAGGAAACTATGGCTACACCTTC | CASSYAISGGNYGYTF
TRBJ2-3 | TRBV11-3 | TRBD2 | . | TGTGCCAGCAGCTTAGCGGGAGGTGGGGCAGATACGCAGTATTTT | CASSLAGGGADTQYF
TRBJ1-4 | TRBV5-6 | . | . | TGTGCCAGCAGCTTGGGGGGGCAGTTTTTT | CASSLGGQFF
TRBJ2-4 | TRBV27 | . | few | TGTGCCAGCAGTCTCCCCGGGGGGCTTCAGTACTTC | CASSLPGGLQYF
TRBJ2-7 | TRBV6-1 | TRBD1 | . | TGTGCCAGCCAGGGACAGAACTACGAGCAGTACTTC | CASQGQNYEQYF
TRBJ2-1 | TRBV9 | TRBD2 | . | TGTGCCAGCAGCGTTGGACTAGCAGCTCTCATCTACAATGAGCAGTTCTTC | CASSVGLAALIYNEQFF
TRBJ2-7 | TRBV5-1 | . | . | TGCGCCAGCAACCGGCGGCGAGGGACACAGTACGAGCAGTACTTC | CASNRRRGTQYEQYF
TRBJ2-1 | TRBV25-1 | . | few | TGTGCCAGCAGCCCCCCCCCAGGGTACAATGAGCAGTTCTTC | CASSPPPGYNEQFF
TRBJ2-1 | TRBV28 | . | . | TGTGCCAGCAAATCCCAGGGGACCCCCTACAATGAGCAGTTCTTC | CASKSQGTPYNEQFF
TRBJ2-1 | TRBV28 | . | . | TGTGCCAGCAGCCCTGGACTCAATGAGCAGTTCTTC | CASSPGLNEQFF